The T cell receptor beta chain under discussion was sequenced for a study of blood T cell repertoires in COVID-19. Sequencing used immunoSEQ multiplex PCR; TCRdb keeps in-frame clones, though not all of them. Of about 110,000 clones in the sample, around 84% were seen once. The CDR3 sequence is 16 residues long. V lost 1 base and J lost 4; bases outside the gene matches: 3. Germline CDR1 and CDR2: KGHSH and LQKENI. This clonotype was obtained from a woman of 80 years or more with active or convalescent COVID-19. Sequencing was done on a sample of peripheral blood. The rearrangement links TRBV18 to TRBJ2-1; TRBD2 aligns across 11 bases. This CDR3 reads CASSPQGLAAYNEQFF. Written as DNA, the CDR3 is TGTGCCAGCTCACCACAGGGACTAGCGGCTTACAATGAGCAGTTCTTC.